A single T cell receptor beta chain is shown here with its context. The target antigen is unknown. Time point specified: cycle 4 day 1 (C4D1), after less than seven weeks of nivolumab. Every one of the patients relapsed after autologous stem cell transplantation (brentuximab vedotin exposure was variable). The sample belongs to a study of PD-1 blockade in classical Hodgkin lymphoma. The CDR3 covers 14 residues. Germline CDR1 reads LGHNT; CDR2 reads FRNRAP. V gave up 5 bases and J gave up 3 bases, with 13 bases separating them. Overall study findings and caveats: In newly diagnosed patients, baseline TCR diversity was reportedly below that of healthy donors. Compared with baseline, CD4+ but not CD8+ TCR diversity had risen significantly by C4D1. Patients who responded completely had about the same baseline diversity as newly diagnosed patients.

This table comes from immunoSEQ multiplex PCR, and its TCRdb copy is limited to in-frame clones, with some not included. The table lists roughly 90,000 clones, around 80% of them singletons. The sequence came from a human donor with classical Hodgkin lymphoma. The sequencing used peripheral blood mononuclear cells (PBMCs), collected before the fourth cycle of nivolumab. This chain uses TRBV12-5 with TRBJ1-2; D gene unclear. The CDR3 spells CASGLGGTYYGYTF. CDR3 DNA sequence: TGTGCTAGTGGTCTGGGAGGCACCTACTATGGCTACACCTTC. The full variable domain, rest sourced from reference TRBV12-5 and TRBJ1-2, is DARVTQTPRHKVTEMGQEVTMRCQPILGHNTVFWYRQTMMQGLELLAYFRNRAPLDDSGMPKDRFSAEMPDATLATLKIQPSEPRDSAVYFCASGLGGTYYGYTFGSGTRLTVV.